These 8 T cell receptor beta chains were all obtained from the same sample, sequenced in a study of cytomegalovirus exposure and HLA in healthy donors. A multiplex PCR was run with 60 Vbeta primers and 13 Jbeta primers. The table came from immunoSEQ multiplex PCR; TCRdb's copy has only in-frame clones and leaves some out. In the table there are about 67,000 clones, around four fifths of which are singletons. The sample taken for sequencing was PBMCs. These receptors were taken from a woman aged 25 to 45 in good health and CMV-seronegative.

The chain combines TRBV2 with TRBJ1-2, with 9 bases lining up with TRBD1. CDR1 and CDR2 from the germline V gene are SNHLY and FYNNEI. Losses at the gene ends were 5 bases for V and 8 bases for J; bases not matched to a gene: 6. The CDR3 consists of 13 residues. CDR3 residues: CASSNTGGLGYTF. The CDR3 DNA reads as TGTGCCAGCAGTAATACAGGGGGCTTGGGCTACACCTTC.

This clone has a handful of counts. The chain uses TRBV4-1 and TRBJ2-1; 7 positions agree with TRBD2. Germline trimming cut 5 bases from V and 1 base from J; bases unmatched to any gene: 5. Germline lookup yields CDR1 MGHRA and CDR2 YSYEKL. This CDR3 contains 15 residues. As DNA, the CDR3 is TGCGCCAGCAGCGAAACTAGCGCGTCCTACAATGAGCAGTTCTTC. As protein: CASSETSASYNEQFF.

CDR3 residues: CASSQPQGTSNIGTHRYAQYF. In DNA form, the CDR3 reads TGCGCCAGCAGCCAACCCCAAGGGACTAGCAATATAGGGACGCACAGATACGCGCAGTATTTT. This sequence joins TRBV4-1 and TRBJ2-3, with TRBD2 identical over 9 bases. The V and J ends lost 2 bases and 10 bases, in that order; junction bases with no gene match: 28. Germline CDR1 reads MGHRA; CDR2 reads YSYEKL. The CDR3 sequence is 21 residues long.

The V gene is TRBV7-2, the J gene TRBJ1-1; D ambiguous. This CDR3 region has 14 residues. From germline, CDR1 is SGHTA and CDR2 FQGNSA. V was shortened by 2 bases and J by 2 bases, with 9 bases between the two germline ends. CDR3 sequence reads: CASSLMGSNTEAFF. CDR3 sequence (DNA): TGTGCCAGCAGCTTAATGGGGAGTAACACTGAAGCTTTCTTT.

This clone was seen more than once but under ten times. The chain links TRBV29-1 to TRBJ1-1; D is ambiguous. Per the germline V gene, CDR1 is SQVTM and CDR2 is ANQGSEA. The CDR3 sequence is 11 residues long. Trimming pared 7 bases from V and 5 bases from J, leaving 11 bases between. This chain's CDR3 is CSEIYRTEAFF. CDR3 in DNA: TGCAGCGAAATTTATCGGACTGAAGCTTTCTTT.

The gene calls are TRBV5-1 and TRBJ2-2, with D unclear. V lost 0 bases and J 3 bases, leaving 6 bases between the germline ends. The germline CDR1 and CDR2 sequences are SGHRS and YFSETQ. The CDR3 length is 14 residues. The CDR3 is CASSLVPDTGELFF. CDR3 nucleotide sequence: TGCGCCAGCAGCTTGGTTCCGGACACCGGGGAGCTGTTTTTT.

As to this clone: At one boundary the junction diverges from the germline segment, which might be a read error. The V call is TRBV6-1, the J call TRBJ2-3; TRBD1 matches 9 bases. The germline V gene encodes CDR1 MNHNS and CDR2 SASEGT. CDR3 length: 14 residues. CDR3 DNA: TGTGCCAGCAGTGAAACGGGGACAGGGACCTCCTTAGCTTTT. Translation: CASSETGTGTSLAF.

The rearrangement joins TRBV7-8 to TRBJ2-1, with 7 positions matching TRBD1. Germline trimming cut 5 bases from V and 6 bases from J; bases unmatched to any gene: 10. The CDR3 length is 15 residues. Germline-derived CDR1 and CDR2 are SGHVS and FQNEAQ. The CDR3 here is CASSPPGQISNEQFF. CDR3 sequence (DNA): TGTGCCAGCAGCCCTCCGGGACAGATTTCCAATGAGCAGTTCTTC.